The 14 T cell receptor beta chains in this list originate from one sample, sequenced in a study of T cell responses to AZD1222 COVID-19 vaccine. TCRdb's copy holds only in-frame clones and misses some; the assay was immunoSEQ multiplex PCR. This table holds 150,000 to 200,000 clones, more than 80% found once. Material: peripheral blood, obtained 28 days after the second dose of the MenACWY control vaccine. The receptors come from an adult who received the MenACWY meningococcal vaccine as a control.

The chain uses TRBV5-4 and TRBJ1-1; D is undetermined. The CDR3 loop spans 14 amino acids. CDR1 is SGHNT, CDR2 YYREEE, per germline (reference sequence). V shed 4 bases and J shed 0 bases, with 10 bases lying between them. The DNA for the CDR3 is TGTGCCAGCAGCCCCACCACGGTGAACACTGAAGCTTTCTTT. This gives the protein CASSPTTVNTEAFF.

The rearrangement uses TRBV29-1 and TRBJ2-5; 9 bases fit TRBD1. CDR1 SQVTM and CDR2 ANQGSEA come from the germline V gene. The V and J ends lost 7 bases and 5 bases, in that order; junction bases with no gene match: 11. CDR3 size: 14 residues. The CDR3 nucleotides read TGCAGCGGGTCCGGGACAGGGCAGGGGGAGACCCAGTACTTC. This codes for CSGSGTGQGETQYF.

About this clone itself: At one end, the junction sequence differs from germline, possibly due to a read error. The J gene is TRBJ1-1, the V gene TRBV5-1, with 7 bases fitting TRBD1. The CDR3 contains 14 residues. The V gene's germline CDR1 is SGHRS and CDR2 YFSETQ. DNA for the CDR3: TGCGCCAGCAACTTGGGACAGCTGAACACTGAAGCTTTCTTT. Translated: CASNLGQLNTEAFF. Using reference TRBV5-1 and TRBJ1-1 for the parts outside the CDR3, the full variable domain is KAGVTQTPRYLIKTRGQQVTLSCSPISGHRSVSWYQQTPGQGLQFLFEYFSETQRNKGNFPGRFSGRQFSNSRSEMNVSTLELGDSALYLCASNLGQLNTEAFFGQGTRLTVV.

This chain joins TRBV6-5 and TRBJ1-3, with D possibly being TRBD1 (5 bases). This CDR3 has 15 amino acids. Trimming shortened V by 7 bases and J by 0 bases, and 13 bases separated the two germline ends. Germline CDR1 MNHEY, CDR2 SVGAGI. Here the CDR3 reads CASTIGGSSGNTIYF. The CDR3 DNA reads as TGTGCCAGCACCATCGGGGGAAGCTCTGGAAACACCATATATTTT.

The rearrangement links TRBV28 to TRBJ1-1; D ambiguous. This CDR3 contains 16 residues. The ends were cut back, 6 bases at V and 0 bases at J, with 17 bases in the middle. From germline, CDR1 is MDHEN and CDR2 SYDVKM. The CDR3 sequence is CASRAFGAEMNTEAFF. DNA of the CDR3: TGTGCCAGCAGAGCCTTTGGAGCGGAGATGAACACTGAAGCTTTCTTT.

The rearrangement uses TRBV10-3 and TRBJ2-5; 7 bases are a match to TRBD1. The germline V gene has CDR1 ENHRY and CDR2 SYGVKD. The CDR3 covers 15 residues. Trimming took 10 bases from V and 2 from J; bases not matched to a gene: 13. The CDR3 bases are TGTGCCACCGCAGTGGGGGACAGATTTCAAGAGACCCAGTACTTC. This gives the protein CATAVGDRFQETQYF.

The chain joins TRBV28 to TRBJ1-2, with TRBD1 matching over 7 bases. V shed 4 bases and J 6 bases; nucleotides not matched to a gene: 11. The CDR3 is made up of 15 amino acids. Germline V lookup: CDR1 MDHEN, CDR2 SYDVKM. CDR3 coding DNA: TGTGCCAGCAGTTGGTCGACAGGGAAGTTTCATGGCTACACCTTC. It specifies CASSWSTGKFHGYTF.

This rearrangement joins TRBV7-8 to TRBJ1-1, with no clear D. Germline V gives CDR1 SGHVS, CDR2 FQNEAQ. This CDR3 contains 13 residues. V was cut by 2 bases and J by 1 base, with 5 bases left in between. CDR3 sequence reads: CASSLQQNTEAFF. Written as DNA, the CDR3 is TGTGCCAGCAGCTTACAACAGAACACTGAAGCTTTCTTT.

The rearrangement joins TRBV5-6 to TRBJ1-2; no reliable D call. The V and J ends lost 1 base and 2 bases respectively, with 6 bases between them. The CDR3 loop spans 13 amino acids. Per germline, CDR1 SGHDT and CDR2 YYEEEE. The CDR3 bases are TGTGCCAGCAGCTTGACAACAAACTATGGCTACACCTTC. Translating it yields CASSLTTNYGYTF.

This rearrangement joins TRBV6-2 or TRBV6-3 to TRBJ1-3; the D is unclear. The CDR3 loop spans 15 amino acids. The germline CDR1 and CDR2 sequences are MNHEY and SVGEGT. Trimming cost V 5 bases and J 1 base, with 12 bases left between them. CDR3 sequence reads: CASSPLRGSGNTIYF. CDR3 DNA: TGTGCCAGCAGTCCCCTCCGGGGATCTGGAAACACCATATATTTT.

The rearrangement joins TRBV2 to TRBJ2-7; the D is unclear. The CDR3 consists of 13 residues. Germline V gives CDR1 SNHLY, CDR2 FYNNEI. Trimming left V 2 bases short and J 2 bases short, with 7 bases between. CDR3 amino acids: CASSEMVPYEQYF. As DNA, the CDR3 is TGTGCCAGCAGTGAAATGGTCCCCTACGAGCAGTACTTC.

The chain couples TRBV28 to TRBJ2-7, with 7 bases lining up with TRBD1. CDR1 is MDHEN and CDR2 is SYDVKM in the germline V gene. V lost 5 bases, J lost 2 bases, and 9 bases stayed unmatched. The CDR3 contains 15 residues. CDR3 sequence reads: CASSPRGTVTYEQYF. CDR3 sequence (DNA): TGTGCCAGCAGTCCGAGGGGGACAGTCACCTACGAGCAGTACTTC.

The V gene is TRBV28, the J gene TRBJ1-5; D not resolved. The V end was cut by 5 bases, the J end by 7 bases, with 9 bases between. Germline values: CDR1 MDHEN, CDR2 SYDVKM. CDR3 length equals 12 residues. The CDR3 spells CASSPPGQPQHF. In DNA, the CDR3 is TGTGCCAGCAGTCCCCCGGGGCAGCCCCAGCATTTT. The variable domain in full, with the rest retrieved from reference TRBV28 and TRBJ1-5, is DVKVTQSSRYLVKRTGEKVFLECVQDMDHENMFWYRQDPGLGLRLIYFSYDVKMKEKGDIPEGYSVSREKKERFSLILESASTNQTSMYLCASSPPGQPQHFGDGTRLSIL.

The chain has TRBV12-3 or TRBV12-4 and TRBJ1-2; TRBD1 might be the D (6 bases). V lost 6 bases and J 4 bases, leaving 9 bases between the germline ends. The CDR3 is made up of 12 amino acids. Here the CDR3 DNA reads TGTGCCAGCAGCCAGACAGGCTATGGCTACACCTTC. Its protein is CASSQTGYGYTF.